This T cell receptor (beta chain) was identified in a study of cytomegalovirus exposure and HLA in healthy donors. Note on this clone: Its antigen is not identified. Other DNA sequences in this specimen translate into the identical CDR3.

PCR used 60 Vbeta primers and 13 Jbeta primers. This table comes from immunoSEQ multiplex PCR, and its TCRdb copy is limited to in-frame clones, with some not included. The sample lists roughly 150,000 clones, 70% to 80% occurring once. Study conclusions and caveats: Being productive about 90% or about 30% of the time was typical of most TCR beta V segments in an earlier analysis. It was confirmed in vitro that a few of the CMV-associated chains were specific for CMV antigens.

V was shortened by 0 bases and J by 7 bases, with 9 bases between the two germline ends. The CDR3 is 14 amino acids. Germline V lookup: CDR1 KGHSH, CDR2 LQKENI. The study sampled nominally healthy donors, though unrecorded immune exposures were likely. This clonotype was obtained from a male donor in good health and CMV-seronegative. This chain connects TRBV18 to TRBJ1-4; tentatively, D is TRBD1 (5 bases). Sequenced: PBMCs. CDR3 nucleotide sequence: TGTGCCAGCTCACCACCTGCGGGACGTGAAAAACTGTTTTTT. It translates to CASSPPAGREKLFF.